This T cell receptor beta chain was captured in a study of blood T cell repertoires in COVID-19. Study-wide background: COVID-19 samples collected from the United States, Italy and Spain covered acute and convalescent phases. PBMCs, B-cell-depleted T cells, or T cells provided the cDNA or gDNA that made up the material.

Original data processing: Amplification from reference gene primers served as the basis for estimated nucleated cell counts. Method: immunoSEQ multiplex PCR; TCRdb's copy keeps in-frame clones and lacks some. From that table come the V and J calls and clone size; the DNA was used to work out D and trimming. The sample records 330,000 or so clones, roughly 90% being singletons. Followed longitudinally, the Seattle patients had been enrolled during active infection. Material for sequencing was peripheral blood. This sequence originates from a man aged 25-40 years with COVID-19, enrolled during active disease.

The CDR3 spells CASRLGQGDSNYGYTF. CDR3 nucleotide sequence: TGTGCCAGCCGACTCGGACAGGGGGATTCGAACTATGGCTACACCTTC. This chain uses TRBV14 with TRBJ1-2; 10 positions agree with TRBD1. From germline, CDR1 is SGHDN and CDR2 FVKESK. Trimming at V came to 8 bases and at J to 2 bases, leaving 11 bases not matched to a gene. The CDR3 totals 16 residues.